This T cell receptor beta chain is from a study of control samples from healthy donors and cancer patients. Germline CDR1 is SGHNT and CDR2 is YYREEE (reference sequence). This CDR3 is 16 amino acids long. J lost 5 bases, V lost 0 bases, and 5 bases had no gene match. The table came from immunoSEQ multiplex PCR; TCRdb's copy has only in-frame clones and leaves some out. Of fewer than 150,000 clones in the sample, approximately 92% were seen once. This TCR was recovered from a man aged 18-30 years in good health. Specimen: blood. The genes are TRBV5-4 and TRBJ2-2; 9 positions agree with TRBD2. The CDR3 protein is CASSLGGTSRTGELFF. Written as DNA, the CDR3 is TGTGCCAGCAGCTTGGGGGGGACTAGCCGAACCGGGGAGCTGTTTTTT.